Listed here are 23 T cell receptor beta chains from one sample, sequenced in a study of early T cells in non-severe SARS-CoV-2 infection (dated by TCRdb to about 2021). The library was generated by 5' RACE. Sequencer: NextSeq 500. Clones were called with MiXCR by TCRdb after fastp trimmed the public reads at Q25, and only in-frame beta chains were retained. Under each unique CDR3 protein, matching rows form one entry showing the most common genes and DNA. The sample table lists approximately 56,000 distinct CDR3 sequences, roughly 16% of them with a count of one. The ten largest clonotypes hold roughly 4% of the sample. The input for sequencing was whole blood, taken at baseline. Receptors originate from an adult who was a healthcare worker with PCR-confirmed SARS-CoV-2 infection or an uninfected control (not recorded which).

This sequence joins TRBV12-3 or TRBV12-4 and TRBJ1-2, with D unclear. The germline V and J ends were trimmed by 3 bases and 2 bases, with 7 bases remaining between them. This CDR3 comprises 13 residues. This CDR3 is CASSFAGNYGYTF. As DNA, the CDR3 is TGTGCCAGCAGTTTTGCCGGAAACTATGGCTACACCTTC.

This clonotype was recorded once. A much larger clone lies a single base off, so this may be a read error. The chain links TRBV2 to TRBJ2-2; D is perhaps TRBD2 (5 bases). The CDR3 length is 11 residues. Germline V gene data show CDR1 as SNHLY and CDR2 as FYNNEI. As DNA, the CDR3 is TGTGCCAGCACCCTCACCGGGGAGCCGTTTTTT. It translates to CASTLTGEPFF.

This clonotype came up many times. The CDR3 region is CASSSGLAGGPGRDEQYF. CDR3 in DNA: TGCGCCAGCAGCTCCGGACTAGCGGGGGGGCCCGGTCGAGACGAGCAGTACTTC. This rearrangement joins TRBV5-1 to TRBJ2-7, with TRBD2 matching over 15 bases. Germline V lookup: CDR1 SGHRS, CDR2 YFSETQ. J lost 5 bases, V lost 3 bases, and 12 bases had no gene match. The CDR3 length is 18 residues.

This clonotype was detected many times. The genes are TRBV20-1 and TRBJ2-7, with a weak D call TRBD2 (6 bases). V dropped 3 bases and J dropped 0 bases, with 18 bases sitting between them. Germline V lookup: CDR1 DFQATT, CDR2 SNEGSKA (reference sequence). The CDR3 loop spans 16 amino acids. The CDR3 spells CSASQGASDLSYEQYF. As DNA, the CDR3 is TGCAGTGCTAGTCAAGGAGCTAGCGATCTCTCCTACGAGCAGTACTTC.

There are many counts of this clonotype. V is TRBV29-1 and J is TRBJ2-7, with TRBD1 as a possible D gene (6 bases). This CDR3 has 15 amino acids. V was cut by 4 bases and J by 0 bases, with 16 bases left in between. Germline V lookup: CDR1 SQVTM, CDR2 ANQGSEA. CDR3 nucleotides: TGCAGCGTTGTATACGCAGGGGAAAGCTCCTACGAGCAGTACTTC. Translation: CSVVYAGESSYEQYF.

V is TRBV12-3 or TRBV12-4 and J is TRBJ2-7, with 13 bases lining up with TRBD2. The CDR3 is 17 residues long. J was trimmed by 2 bases and V by 4 bases; bases with no gene match: 8. Here the CDR3 reads CASSSHGTSGTPYEQYF. The CDR3 DNA reads TGTGCCAGCAGTTCCCACGGGACTAGCGGGACCCCCTACGAGCAGTACTTC.

In its sample, this clonotype was seen a few times. The chain is built from TRBV7-8 and TRBJ1-3, with 8 bases lining up with TRBD1. The V segment lost 5 bases and the J segment 2 bases; nucleotides outside the gene matches: 8. Germline V gives CDR1 SGHVS, CDR2 FQNEAQ. The CDR3 contains 16 residues. As DNA, the CDR3 is TGTGCCAGCAGCCAACGGACAGGGAAGACTGGAAACACCATATATTTT. Amino acid sequence: CASSQRTGKTGNTIYF.

In its sample, this clonotype was seen many times. This chain joins TRBV12-3 or TRBV12-4 and TRBJ1-1; TRBD1 agrees at 8 bases. V gave up 6 bases and J gave up 2 bases; unmatched junction bases: 8. This CDR3 has 15 residues. The CDR3 protein is CASRSGQGTNTEAFF. The CDR3 DNA follows: TGTGCCAGCAGATCTGGACAGGGAACTAACACTGAAGCTTTCTTT.

The V call is TRBV20-1, the J call TRBJ1-1; TRBD1 might be the D (5 bases). CDR3 length: 12 amino acids. V shed 3 bases and J shed 5 bases, with 10 bases lying between them. The germline V gene has CDR1 DFQATT and CDR2 SNEGSKA (reference sequence). The CDR3 nucleotides read TGCAGTGCTAGTCATGGGGGGACTGAAGCTTTCTTT. This sequence encodes CSASHGGTEAFF.

In this sample, this clonotype turned up a few times. This chain uses TRBV7-6 with TRBJ1-4; D gene ambiguous. Germline CDR1 and CDR2: SGHVS and FNYEAQ. The CDR3 runs to 17 residues. Trimming cost V 5 bases and J 0 bases, with 16 bases left between them. In nucleotides, the CDR3 is TGTGCCAGCAGCCCCGGGTCCTACAGATCAACTAATGAAAAACTGTTTTTT. The encoded protein is CASSPGSYRSTNEKLFF.

The V and J genes are TRBV3-1 and TRBJ2-1, with D tentatively TRBD1 or TRBD2 (5 bases each). Trimming removed 0 bases at V and 7 bases at J, with 16 bases between. The CDR3 runs 16 residues. In germline, CDR1 is LGHDT, CDR2 YNNKEL (reference sequence). The CDR3 nucleotides read TGTGCCAGCAGCCAAGATACCCTAGTCTGGGGGAATGAGCAGTTCTTC. It specifies CASSQDTLVWGNEQFF.

This clonotype has a count of ten or more. The chain has TRBV20-1 and TRBJ2-1, with 8 nucleotides matching TRBD2. Germline V gene data show CDR1 as DFQATT and CDR2 as SNEGSKA (reference sequence). V lost 5 bases and J lost 8; bases outside the gene matches: 14. CDR3 size: 15 residues. CDR3 amino acids: CSAPLPGGLMYEQFF. DNA for the CDR3: TGCAGTGCTCCCCTTCCGGGGGGGCTTATGTATGAGCAGTTCTTC.

J is TRBJ2-3 and V is TRBV2; TRBD2 is a possible D gene (5 bases). The CDR3 consists of 13 residues. The germline V gene has CDR1 SNHLY and CDR2 FYNNEI. V lost 3 bases and J lost 2, with 6 bases in between. Here the CDR3 DNA reads TGTGCCAGCAGTGACGGGGACACAGATACGCAGTATTTT. Protein product: CASSDGDTDTQYF.

The J gene is TRBJ2-7, the V gene TRBV27; TRBD2 might be the D (6 bases). Germline-derived CDR1 and CDR2 are MNHEY and SMNVEV (reference sequence). This CDR3 contains 13 residues. V was pared by 2 bases and J by 6 bases, with 11 bases between. CDR3 nucleotides: TGTGCCAGCAGTTTAGAGTCGCGGGGCGAGCAGTACTTC. Translated, it gives CASSLESRGEQYF.

The chain has TRBV3-2 and TRBJ2-3; the table's D call TRBD2 went unverified against the DNA. TRBV3-2 is a pseudogene. The CDR3 spans 19 residues. The CDR3 spells CASSRTMQTSGPGGDTQYF. CDR3 sequence (DNA): TGTGCCAGCAGCCGAACTATGCAGACTAGCGGACCTGGCGGAGATACGCAGTATTTT.

J is TRBJ2-7 and V is TRBV7-2, with D uncertain. This CDR3 region has 14 residues. Germline loops: CDR1 SGHTA, CDR2 FQGNSA. Trimming took off 4 bases at V and 6 bases at J, with 16 bases between the two ends. The CDR3 here is CASSSSAIPGEQYF. The CDR3, as DNA: TGTGCCAGCAGCTCTTCAGCAATCCCGGGCGAGCAGTACTTC.

This clonotype occurred a few times. The chain couples TRBV11-2 to TRBJ1-2; the match to TRBD1 covers 7 bases. With V trimmed by 4 bases and J by 8 bases, 7 bases remained unmatched. CDR3 length equals 13 residues. Germline V gene lookup returns CDR1 SGHAT and CDR2 FQNNGV. CDR3 loop: CASSSGQVRGYTF. Here the CDR3 DNA reads TGTGCCAGCAGCTCCGGACAGGTCCGGGGCTACACCTTC. The full variable domain, its missing parts supplied by reference TRBV11-2 and TRBJ1-2, is EAGVAQSPRYKIIEKRQSVAFWCNPISGHATLYWYQQILGQGPKLLIQFQNNGVVDDSQLPKDRFSAERLKGVDSTLKIQPAKLEDSAVYLCASSSGQVRGYTFGSGTRLTVV.

This clonotype has only a few counts. This chain uses TRBV20-1 with TRBJ2-3; 8 bases line up with TRBD2. The trim removed 0 bases at V and 4 bases at J, leaving 6 bases unmatched. The V gene's germline CDR1 is DFQATT and CDR2 SNEGSKA (reference sequence). The CDR3 runs 15 residues. The CDR3 spells CSARDLGGAADTQYF. DNA for the CDR3: TGCAGTGCTAGAGATCTCGGGGGGGCGGCAGATACGCAGTATTTT.

The chain carries TRBV7-9 and TRBJ1-2; 7 nucleotides agree with TRBD1. Germline values: CDR1 SEHNR, CDR2 FQNEAQ (reference sequence). The CDR3 covers 13 residues. V shed 4 bases, J shed 4 bases, and the junction held 3 bases outside the gene matches. Here the CDR3 DNA reads TGTGCCAGCAGCTCGGGGACAGTCTATGGCTACACCTTC. Encoded protein: CASSSGTVYGYTF.

This clonotype has only a few counts. The chain uses TRBV6-2 or TRBV6-3 and TRBJ2-4; D call uncertain. V shed 7 bases and J shed 0 bases, with 7 bases lying between them. The CDR3 loop spans 13 amino acids. Germline values: CDR1 MNHEY, CDR2 SVGEGT. The CDR3 reads CASMDLAKNIQYF. Written as DNA, the CDR3 is TGTGCCAGCATGGACCTAGCCAAAAACATTCAGTACTTC.

This clonotype was detected many times. The V call is TRBV9, the J call TRBJ2-1; D remains ambiguous. This CDR3 contains 11 residues. Germline CDR1 and CDR2: SGDLS and YYNGEE. V was shortened by 3 bases and J by 5 bases, with 3 bases between the two germline ends. In DNA form, the CDR3 reads TGTGCCAGCAGCGCAAACAATGAGCAGTTCTTC. Protein product: CASSANNEQFF.

This clonotype was observed many times. The chain is built from TRBV5-1 and TRBJ2-5; no firm D call. This CDR3 comprises 13 residues. Trimming cost V 4 bases and J 8 bases, with 15 bases left between them. Germline CDR1 SGHRS, CDR2 YFSETQ. CDR3 in DNA: TGCGCCAGCAGCCTTGACCAGGCAGGCACCCAGTACTTC. Its translation: CASSLDQAGTQYF. The whole variable domain, filled in from reference TRBV5-1 and TRBJ2-5, reads KAGVTQTPRYLIKTRGQQVTLSCSPISGHRSVSWYQQTPGQGLQFLFEYFSETQRNKGNFPGRFSGRQFSNSRSEMNVSTLELGDSALYLCASSLDQAGTQYFGPGTRLLVL.

This clonotype was seen a handful of times. The chain joins TRBV15 to TRBJ2-1; D is unclear. CDR1 and CDR2 (germline): LNHNV, YYDKDF (reference sequence). With 4 bases removed from V and 8 bases from J, the gap between germline ends came to 9 bases. The CDR3 has 12 residues. The CDR3 sequence: CATSTSLHEQFF. The CDR3 nucleotides read TGTGCCACCAGCACCTCCCTACATGAGCAGTTCTTC.